A single sample gave rise to the 19 T cell receptor beta chains below, sequenced in a study of shared clonotypes between healthy human individuals. Using immunoSEQ multiplex PCR, the repertoire was profiled, and TCRdb retains in-frame clones only, with some absent. The sample lists about 2.1 million clones, approximately 92% occurring once. Only CD45RO-negative cells positively selected for CCR7 counted as naive CD8 cells, so terminally differentiated effector memory CD45RA+ cells were excluded. The specimen sequenced was naive CD8+ T cells from PBMCs. Receptor source: a man aged 18 to 30 in good health. Some clones in this sample may be carry-over from other donors' samples.

The rearrangement uses TRBV28 and TRBJ1-2, with D perhaps matching TRBD1 (5 bases). V lost 7 bases to trimming and J lost 5 bases, with 11 bases between them. Germline V gene lookup returns CDR1 MDHEN and CDR2 SYDVKM. This CDR3 is 12 amino acids long. The chain's CDR3 is CASTDKGYGYTF. DNA of the CDR3: TGTGCCAGCACGGACAAGGGGTATGGCTACACCTTC.

The J gene is TRBJ2-5, the V gene TRBV4-3; a possible D gene is TRBD2 (7 bases). The CDR3 is made up of 16 amino acids. The V and J ends lost 3 bases and 1 base respectively, with 15 bases between them. Germline V gene data show CDR1 as LGHNA and CDR2 as YSLEER. Here the CDR3 DNA reads TGCGCCAGCAGCCAGCGGAGGGGGGGGATCCAAGAGACCCAGTACTTC. Protein: CASSQRRGGIQETQYF.

The rearrangement uses TRBV4-3 and TRBJ2-7; TRBD2 agrees at 13 bases. The CDR3 loop spans 15 amino acids. Germline assignment: CDR1 LGHNA and CDR2 YSLEER. V was pared by 4 bases and J by 6 bases, with 6 bases of the junction left unmatched. The CDR3 nucleotides are TGCGCCAGCAGCCCCGGGACTAGCGGGATGAGCGAGCAGTACTTC. It encodes CASSPGTSGMSEQYF.

The V and J genes are TRBV28 and TRBJ2-3; D call uncertain. The CDR3 is 13 residues long. Germline-derived CDR1 and CDR2 are MDHEN and SYDVKM. Deletions cut 2 bases from V and 9 bases from J, with 12 bases between. CDR3 residues: CASSLAPMGTQYF. Written as DNA, the CDR3 is TGTGCCAGCAGTTTAGCCCCTATGGGGACGCAGTATTTT. Looking up the rest from reference TRBV28 and TRBJ2-3 gives the full variable domain: DVKVTQSSRYLVKRTGEKVFLECVQDMDHENMFWYRQDPGLGLRLIYFSYDVKMKEKGDIPEGYSVSREKKERFSLILESASTNQTSMYLCASSLAPMGTQYFGPGTRLTVL.

The CDR3 DNA reads TGTGCCAGCAGCTTATCGGGGCGCAATGAGCAGTTCTTC. Its translation: CASSLSGRNEQFF. V usage is TRBV7-3 and J usage is TRBJ2-1; D is possibly TRBD1 or TRBD2 (5 bases each). Trimming cost V 2 bases and J 6 bases, with 8 bases left between them. The CDR3 contains 13 residues. Germline loops: CDR1 SGHTA, CDR2 FQGTGA.

The V call is TRBV25-1, the J call TRBJ1-1; no clear D. Trimming left V 3 bases short and J 0 bases short, with 5 bases between. The germline V gene has CDR1 MGHDK and CDR2 SYGVNS. There are 13 residues in the CDR3. The CDR3 nucleotides read TGTGCCAGCAGTGACCAGCTGAACACTGAAGCTTTCTTT. It translates to CASSDQLNTEAFF.

The gene calls are TRBV9 and TRBJ2-2; 10 nucleotides align to TRBD2. The CDR3 extends over 16 amino acids. Unmatched junction bases numbered 6, after V lost 4 bases and J lost 3 bases. CDR1 and CDR2 (germline): SGDLS, YYNGEE. CDR3 loop: CASSLKAGGDTGELFF. DNA of the CDR3: TGTGCCAGCAGCCTTAAAGCGGGAGGGGACACCGGGGAGCTGTTTTTT.

This clone occurred a few times. Other DNA sequences of this sample code for an identical CDR3. The V call is TRBV6-5, the J call TRBJ1-1; D possibly corresponds to TRBD1 (5 bases). This CDR3 has 13 residues. Between the trimmed V and J ends, which lost 2 bases and 2 bases, there was a span of 6 bases. Per the germline V gene, CDR1 is MNHEY and CDR2 is SVGAGI. The CDR3 reads CASSYRGNTEAFF. The CDR3 coding sequence is TGTGCCAGCAGTTACAGGGGTAACACTGAAGCTTTCTTT.

The V and J genes are TRBV4-3 and TRBJ2-3; D is undetermined. CDR1 is LGHNA and CDR2 is YSLEER in the germline V gene. Trimming removed 4 bases at V and 6 bases at J, with 26 bases between. The CDR3 consists of 18 residues. Here the CDR3 DNA reads TGCGCCAGCAGCCCCGCAACCCCGGGCACTCTCGCCGAGGATACGCAGTATTTT. Protein product: CASSPATPGTLAEDTQYF.

The gene calls are TRBV28 and TRBJ1-1, with TRBD1 matching 7 bases. V was clipped by 11 bases and J by 7 bases; unmatched bases: 13. The germline gives CDR1 MDHEN, CDR2 SYDVKM. This CDR3 is 13 amino acids long. The CDR3 nucleotides read TGTGCCTCGGGGAGGGGGCGAGGATATGAAGCTTTCTTT. Encoded protein: CASGRGRGYEAFF.

The V and J genes are TRBV5-4 and TRBJ2-3; possible D gene TRBD1, 5 bases. The germline V gene encodes CDR1 SGHNT and CDR2 YYREEE (reference sequence). The V gene lost 6 bases and the J gene lost 4 bases, with 15 bases spanning the gap. The CDR3 is 14 residues long. CDR3 DNA sequence: TGTGCCAGCAACTTCGATCTAGGGGCAGATACGCAGTATTTT. The encoded protein is CASNFDLGADTQYF.

The chain joins TRBV4-3 to TRBJ2-7; D is tentatively TRBD1 or TRBD2 (5 bases each). Trimming stripped 1 base from V and 6 bases from J, with 19 bases between. This CDR3 spans 16 amino acids. The germline V gene encodes CDR1 LGHNA and CDR2 YSLEER. The CDR3 reads CASSQADGTPFVEQYF. In DNA form, the CDR3 reads TGCGCCAGCAGCCAAGCGGACGGGACCCCCTTTGTCGAGCAGTACTTC.

The V call is TRBV2, the J call TRBJ2-3; 15 bases fit TRBD2. Germline-derived CDR1 and CDR2 are SNHLY and FYNNEI. V trimming: 6 bases; J trimming: 6 bases; junction bases outside the gene matches: 4. The CDR3 contains 15 residues. The CDR3 DNA reads TGTGCCAGCAGAGGACTAGCGGGAGGGTGGGATACGCAGTATTTT. It translates to CASRGLAGGWDTQYF.

The chain is built from TRBV6-5 and TRBJ1-2; 10 nucleotides match TRBD1. The J segment lost 8 bases and the V segment lost 6 bases, leaving 12 bases of the junction unmatched. This CDR3 has 15 amino acids. CDR1 is MNHEY, CDR2 SVGAGI, per germline. The CDR3 DNA follows: TGTGCCAGCAGCGTGGGTAGACAGGGGGCTTTGGGCTACACCTTC. It translates to CASSVGRQGALGYTF.

The rearrangement uses TRBV4-1 and TRBJ2-3; D call uncertain. V was cut by 0 bases and J by 0 bases, with 7 bases left in between. This CDR3 has 15 amino acids. Germline CDR1 is MGHRA and CDR2 is YSYEKL. The CDR3 sequence: CASSQEVSSTDTQYF. The CDR3 DNA follows: TGCGCCAGCAGCCAAGAGGTCAGCAGCACAGATACGCAGTATTTT.

The chain combines TRBV5-8 with TRBJ1-5; D gene unclear. From germline, CDR1 is SGHTS and CDR2 YDEGEE. The CDR3 has 13 amino acids. Trimming cost V 3 bases and J 5 bases, with 9 bases left between them. In DNA, the CDR3 is TGTGCCAGCAGCTATCTTAGGTATCAGCCCCAGCATTTT. This codes for CASSYLRYQPQHF.

The chain combines TRBV27 with TRBJ1-5, with 7 bases lining up with TRBD1. J lost 9 bases, V lost 5 bases, and 16 bases had no gene match. Germline-derived CDR1 and CDR2 are MNHEY and SMNVEV (reference sequence). The CDR3 totals 16 residues. Written as DNA, the CDR3 is TGTGCCAGCAGTCAGGGGGGTGGGACGGCGGGGCCGCCCCAGCATTTT. Amino acids: CASSQGGGTAGPPQHF.

The chain combines TRBV27 with TRBJ2-1; 10 bases map to TRBD2. V trimming: 5 bases; J trimming: 1 base; junction bases outside the gene matches: 5. CDR1 and CDR2 from the germline V gene are MNHEY and SMNVEV (reference sequence). The CDR3 has 16 residues. CDR3 loop: CASSSPSGRSYNEQFF. DNA of the CDR3: TGTGCCAGCAGTAGCCCTAGCGGGAGATCCTACAATGAGCAGTTCTTC.

The chain joins TRBV9 to TRBJ2-5; 10 positions match TRBD1. The J call is doubtful: the DNA matches TRBJ2-7 better. This CDR3 has 15 amino acids. Germline V CDR1 and CDR2: SGDLS, YYNGEE. CDR3 residues: CASSATGQGSYEQYF. The CDR3 coding sequence is TGTGCCAGCAGCGCAACGGGACAGGGGTCCTACGAGCAGTACTTC.